What follows is one TCR beta chain and its context. No antigen is known for it. Extracted total RNA amounted to at least 5 micrograms for each sample. The data originate from a study of blood T cells in healthy people across ages. Study observations and caveats: Aged donors had fewer naive CD4+ cells and lower diversity than long-lived donors.

Together with a sample-barcoded 5' primer, a J-beta primer mix was included in a second PCR lasting about 7 to 12 cycles. Template switching added a 12-random-nucleotide identifier to every cDNA molecule. Any given sample supplied a minimum of 2.5 million CDR3-containing paired-end reads. TCRdb re-analysed the 5' RACE reads in MiXCR, keeping a single row per CDR3 protein. Of 870,000 or so distinct CDR3 sequences in the sample, roughly 26% were seen once. In germline, CDR1 is LGHNA, CDR2 YSLEER. Unmatched junction bases numbered 12, after V lost 3 bases and J lost 2 bases. This CDR3 is 19 amino acids long.

This receptor was identified in a woman aged 80 or over in good health. This chain uses TRBV4-3 with TRBJ2-3; 12 bases map to TRBD2. Specimen: blood. This CDR3 reads CASSHPRLAGALNTDTQYF. In DNA, the CDR3 is TGCGCCAGCAGCCATCCCAGACTAGCGGGGGCCTTGAACACAGATACGCAGTATTTT.